The 22 T cell receptor beta chains reported below all come from one sample, sequenced in a study of cytomegalovirus exposure and HLA in healthy donors. The primer mix had 60 Vbeta and 13 Jbeta primers. The method was immunoSEQ multiplex PCR; TCRdb's version includes in-frame clones alone and lacks a portion of them. The sample yields some 140,000 clones, 70% to 85% seen once. The sequenced sample consisted of PBMCs. The source of these receptors is a man aged 25 to 40 in good health and CMV-seronegative.

This chain connects TRBV4-3 to TRBJ2-1; 7 bases fit TRBD1. The V and J ends lost 0 bases and 2 bases, in that order; junction bases with no gene match: 4. Looked up from germline, CDR1 is LGHNA and CDR2 is YSLEER. The CDR3 has 16 residues. The CDR3 bases are TGCGCCAGCAGCCAAGATCAGGGGGTTACCTACAATGAGCAGTTCTTC. This codes for CASSQDQGVTYNEQFF.

This clone was found once. V is TRBV19 and J is TRBJ2-1; D may be TRBD1 (7 bases). CDR1 is LNHDA and CDR2 is SQIVND in the germline V gene (reference sequence). The CDR3 sequence is 17 residues long. Trimming cost V 5 bases and J 2 bases, with 19 bases left between them. The CDR3 bases are TGTGCCAGTAGTTCGAGTGGGGGGACAGTGCCCTACAATGAGCAGTTCTTC. Amino acids: CASSSSGGTVPYNEQFF.

This rearrangement joins TRBV9 to TRBJ1-2, with D unclear. CDR3 length equals 13 residues. Trimming shortened V by 3 bases and J by 6 bases, and 12 bases separated the two germline ends. Germline-derived CDR1 and CDR2 are SGDLS and YYNGEE. The CDR3 DNA follows: TGTGCCAGCAGCGGACACGGGAGTGATGGCTACACCTTC. It codes for CASSGHGSDGYTF.

This clone was counted only a few times. The chain joins TRBV28 to TRBJ1-1; possibly TRBD1 for D (5 bases). The CDR3 is 13 amino acids. The germline V gene has CDR1 MDHEN and CDR2 SYDVKM. The CDR3 coding sequence is TGTGCGCTAGGGAGGGGCACGAACACTGAAGCTTTCTTT. It codes for CALGRGTNTEAFF.

The chain is built from TRBV7-9 and TRBJ1-1; a possible D gene is TRBD1 (6 bases). This CDR3 contains 15 residues. V dropped 2 bases and J dropped 3 bases, with 13 bases sitting between them. Germline V lookup: CDR1 SEHNR, CDR2 FQNEAQ (reference sequence). CDR3 sequence (DNA): TGTGCCAGCAGCTTATTACAGGGTCTTGACACTGAAGCTTTCTTT. Its translation is CASSLLQGLDTEAFF.

The chain recombines TRBV28 with TRBJ2-1, with 9 positions matching TRBD2. The germline V gene has CDR1 MDHEN and CDR2 SYDVKM. CDR3 size: 14 residues. The junction had 11 bases not matched to a gene; V was cut back by 5 bases and J by 12 bases. For the CDR3, the DNA is TGTGCCAGCAGTCCTCATAGGACTAGCGACGGGCAGTTCTTC. Translation gives CASSPHRTSDGQFF.

The V and J genes are TRBV28 and TRBJ2-1; D gene unclear. CDR3 size: 13 residues. The V gene's germline CDR1 is MDHEN and CDR2 SYDVKM. The V end was cut by 1 base, the J end by 8 bases, with 9 bases between. CDR3 sequence: CASSLSKSDEQFF. The DNA of the CDR3 is TGTGCCAGCAGTTTATCCAAGAGCGATGAGCAGTTCTTC. Variable domain in full (rest from reference TRBV28 and TRBJ2-1): DVKVTQSSRYLVKRTGEKVFLECVQDMDHENMFWYRQDPGLGLRLIYFSYDVKMKEKGDIPEGYSVSREKKERFSLILESASTNQTSMYLCASSLSKSDEQFFGPGTRLTVL.

J is TRBJ2-3 and V is TRBV19, with a possible D match to TRBD1 (6 bases). Trimming shortened V by 6 bases and J by 0 bases, and 13 bases separated the two germline ends. Germline V gives CDR1 LNHDA, CDR2 SQIVND (reference sequence). The CDR3 has 15 residues. CDR3 sequence reads: CASSPSRGSTDTQYF. CDR3 nucleotide sequence: TGTGCCAGTAGCCCCTCGAGGGGGAGCACAGATACGCAGTATTTT.

The CDR3 DNA follows: TGTGCCAGCAGCTTATCATGGTTCGGACAGGGTGCTCACGAGCAGTACTTC. Its protein product is CASSLSWFGQGAHEQYF. The rearrangement uses TRBV7-9 and TRBJ2-7; 8 bases fit TRBD1. Losses at the gene ends were 2 bases for V and 5 bases for J; bases not matched to a gene: 14. Germline V gene sequence: CDR1 SEHNR, CDR2 FQNEAQ (reference sequence). This CDR3 is 17 amino acids long.

Only a few counts were recorded for this clone. This sequence joins TRBV9 and TRBJ1-3; 7 positions agree with TRBD1. V trimming: 4 bases; J trimming: 4 bases; junction bases outside the gene matches: 8. This CDR3 is 15 amino acids long. Germline CDR1 and CDR2: SGDLS and YYNGEE. In nucleotides, the CDR3 is TGTGCCAGCAGCCCCGGACAGGTTAGAGGAAACACCATATATTTT. Its protein product is CASSPGQVRGNTIYF.

The chain links TRBV11-2 to TRBJ2-7; D might be TRBD1 (6 bases). V gave up 1 base and J gave up 0 bases, with 7 bases separating them. The germline gives CDR1 SGHAT, CDR2 FQNNGV. The length of the CDR3 is 14 residues. CDR3 DNA sequence: TGTGCCAGCAGCTTAGCCAGGGGCTCCTACGAGCAGTACTTC. This encodes CASSLARGSYEQYF.

The table lists this clone with a few counts. Compared with germline, one end of the junction differs, possibly owing to a read error. The chain has TRBV2 and TRBJ1-2; D might be TRBD1 (6 bases). This CDR3 contains 15 residues. Germline-derived CDR1 and CDR2 are SNHLY and FYNNEI. CDR3 bases: TGTGCCAGCAGTTCCACAGGGCCTGAGATCTATGGCTACCCCTTC. Its protein is CASSSTGPEIYGYPF. The whole variable domain, remainder taken from reference TRBV2 and TRBJ1-2, is EPEVTQTPSHQVTQMGQEVILRCVPISNHLYFYWYRQILGQKVEFLVSFYNNEISEKSEIFDDQFSVERPDGSNFTLKIRSTKLEDSAMYFCASSSTGPEIYGYPFGSGTRLTVV.

The V call is TRBV5-1, the J call TRBJ2-7, with TRBD2 identical over 8 bases. Trimming at V came to 1 base and at J to 1 base, leaving 4 bases not matched to a gene. This CDR3 contains 15 residues. CDR1 and CDR2 (germline): SGHRS, YFSETQ. CDR3 in amino acids: CASSLPSGGSYEQYF. DNA of the CDR3: TGCGCCAGCAGCTTGCCCAGCGGGGGTTCCTACGAGCAGTACTTC.

In the case of this clone: Within the sample, other DNA sequences also encode this same CDR3. The genes are TRBV2 and TRBJ2-3, with D tentatively TRBD2 (5 bases). Germline CDR1 SNHLY, CDR2 FYNNEI. This CDR3 region has 15 residues. The ends were cut back, 1 base at V and 2 bases at J, with 10 bases in the middle. The CDR3 loop is CASSEGRTLTDTQYF. The CDR3 DNA is TGTGCCAGCAGTGAAGGAAGGACTCTCACAGATACGCAGTATTTT.

The rearrangement links TRBV6-1 to TRBJ2-4; TRBD1 matches at 7 bases. Per the germline V gene, CDR1 is MNHNS and CDR2 is SASEGT. Trimming cost V 4 bases and J 2 bases; bases outside gene matches: 2. This CDR3 is 14 amino acids long. CDR3 bases: TGTGCCAGCAGTGGACAGGGTTCCAAAAACATTCAGTACTTC. Protein product: CASSGQGSKNIQYF.

The rearrangement links TRBV10-3 to TRBJ1-1; 10 positions match TRBD1. Losses at the gene ends were 2 bases for V and 5 bases for J; bases not matched to a gene: 11. The CDR3 contains 17 residues. CDR1 ENHRY and CDR2 SYGVKD come from the germline V gene. This CDR3 reads CAISEPGTGVYETEAFF. The CDR3 DNA reads as TGTGCCATCAGTGAGCCCGGGACAGGGGTTTACGAGACTGAAGCTTTCTTT.

In the case of this clone: Other DNA sequences in the same sample also yield this CDR3. For the CDR3, the DNA is TGCGCCAGCAGCCCTGGACAGGGTTTGAACACTGAAGCTTTCTTT. This encodes CASSPGQGLNTEAFF. The chain has TRBV5-1 and TRBJ1-1; 8 bases are a match to TRBD1. The V gene end was trimmed by 4 bases and the J gene end by 0 bases; junction bases not matched to a gene: 5. From germline, CDR1 is SGHRS and CDR2 YFSETQ. The CDR3 extends over 15 amino acids.

J is TRBJ2-7 and V is TRBV6-5, with 8 bases identical to TRBD1. J lost 2 bases, V lost 5 bases, and 8 bases had no gene match. Germline V CDR1 and CDR2: MNHEY, SVGAGI. The CDR3 consists of 15 residues. For the CDR3, the DNA is TGTGCCAGCAGTCCCGACAGGGGACCCCCCTACGAGCAGTACTTC. It translates to CASSPDRGPPYEQYF.

V and J are TRBV9 and TRBJ2-2; the D gene is possibly TRBD1 (6 bases). The V gene lost 0 bases and the J gene lost 7 bases, with 10 bases spanning the gap. The germline V gene encodes CDR1 SGDLS and CDR2 YYNGEE. The CDR3 contains 14 residues. The DNA for the CDR3 is TGTGCCAGCAGCGTAGCAGGGGAGATCGGGGAGCTGTTTTTT. Its protein is CASSVAGEIGELFF.

The gene calls are TRBV6-5 and TRBJ1-2; TRBD1 aligns across 9 bases. With 2 bases clipped from V and 4 bases from J, the junction kept 2 bases outside the gene matches. Germline loops: CDR1 MNHEY, CDR2 SVGAGI. The CDR3 sequence is 14 residues long. The CDR3 loop reads CASSYTGGLYGYTF. CDR3 coding DNA: TGTGCCAGCAGTTACACAGGGGGCCTCTATGGCTACACCTTC.

This CDR3 reads CASSSGAGRRNQETQYF. Here the CDR3 DNA reads TGCGCCAGCAGCTCCGGTGCGGGGCGCAGAAACCAAGAGACCCAGTACTTC. The chain joins TRBV5-1 to TRBJ2-5, with D possibly being TRBD2 (6 bases). CDR1 and CDR2 from the germline V gene are SGHRS and YFSETQ. This CDR3 comprises 17 residues. Trimming pared 3 bases from V and 0 bases from J, leaving 18 bases between.

This clone was observed a few times. CDR3 region: CAWRDRDEQYF. CDR3 DNA sequence: TGTGCCTGGAGGGACAGGGACGAGCAGTACTTC. The genes are TRBV30 and TRBJ2-7, with TRBD1 identical over 8 bases. J lost 5 bases, V lost 3 bases, and 0 bases had no gene match. The germline gives CDR1 GTSNPN, CDR2 SVGIG (reference sequence). This CDR3 region has 11 residues.